Shown below are 26 T cell receptor beta chains from a single sample sequenced in a study of OX40 agonist ivuxolimab in advanced cancers. Generated by immunoSEQ multiplex PCR, the TCRdb table keeps only in-frame clones and is missing some. The sample lists tens of thousands of clones, roughly 80% occurring once. The source material was CD4+ or CD8+ T cells sorted from blood, sampled in a trial of the OX40 agonist ivuxolimab. Source of these receptors: an adult with an advanced solid tumor such as melanoma, head and neck, liver or kidney cancer.

The rearrangement uses TRBV4-3 and TRBJ1-1, with D possibly TRBD1 on 5 matching bases. V was clipped by 8 bases and J by 5 bases, with 15 bases between them. Per germline, CDR1 LGHNA and CDR2 YSLEER. This CDR3 region has 13 residues. DNA for the CDR3: TGCGCCAGCCGACAATTGGGGGGTACTGAAGCTTTCTTT. It specifies CASRQLGGTEAFF.

V and J are TRBV5-1 and TRBJ1-2; TRBD1 might be the D (6 bases). V was pared by 3 bases and J by 0 bases, with 9 bases between. The CDR3 covers 14 residues. Germline CDR1 is SGHRS and CDR2 is YFSETQ. The CDR3 spells CASSSGDTNYGYTF. The CDR3, as DNA: TGCGCCAGCAGCTCAGGGGACACTAACTATGGCTACACCTTC.

V is TRBV30 and J is TRBJ2-1; 11 bases align to TRBD2. Germline V gene data show CDR1 as GTSNPN and CDR2 as SVGIG (reference sequence). V lost 2 bases, J lost 0 bases, and 6 bases stayed unmatched. CDR3 size: 17 residues. The CDR3 loop reads CAWSPPSGRNSYNEQFF. The CDR3 bases are TGTGCCTGGAGTCCCCCTAGCGGGAGGAACTCCTACAATGAGCAGTTCTTC. Full variable domain (remainder filled in from reference TRBV30 and TRBJ2-1): SQTIHQWPATLVQPVGSPLSLECTVEGTSNPNLYWYRQAAGRGLQLLFYSVGIGQISSEVPQNLSASRPQDRQFILSSKKLLLSDSGFYLCAWSPPSGRNSYNEQFFGPGTRLTVL.

This rearrangement joins TRBV6-1 to TRBJ1-2; D unclear. Looked up from germline, CDR1 is MNHNS and CDR2 is SASEGT. Trimming cost V 0 bases and J 4 bases, with 6 bases left between them. This CDR3 is 13 amino acids long. The CDR3 is CASSEAGLYGYTF. CDR3 sequence (DNA): TGTGCCAGCAGTGAAGCTGGACTCTATGGCTACACCTTC.

This clone was seen a handful of times. J is TRBJ1-2 and V is TRBV10-3; D not resolved. The CDR3 has 12 residues. Trimming removed 6 bases at V and 6 bases at J, with 11 bases between. Germline V lookup: CDR1 ENHRY, CDR2 SYGVKD. CDR3 sequence: CAIRVGRDGYTF. CDR3 DNA: TGTGCCATCAGGGTGGGCAGAGATGGCTACACCTTC.

CDR3 sequence: CASSIRGGGYTF. The CDR3 DNA reads TGTGCCAGCAGCATACGAGGCGGTGGCTACACCTTC. The gene calls are TRBV9 and TRBJ1-2; D is unresolved. The CDR3 consists of 12 residues. V dropped 4 bases and J dropped 7 bases, with 11 bases sitting between them. Germline V gene lookup returns CDR1 SGDLS and CDR2 YYNGEE.

A few counts support this clone. The V gene is TRBV7-2, the J gene TRBJ1-5; D may be TRBD1 (6 bases). V was trimmed by 1 base and J by 2 bases, leaving 9 bases between them. The CDR3 spans 15 residues. From germline, CDR1 is SGHTA and CDR2 FQGNSA. The CDR3 is CASSLDRTGNQPQHF. For the CDR3, the DNA is TGTGCCAGCAGCTTAGATAGGACAGGCAATCAGCCCCAGCATTTT.

This chain links TRBV5-1 with TRBJ2-1; 7 nucleotides align to TRBD2. Trimming removed 0 bases from V and 0 bases from J; junction bases left unmatched: 9. The CDR3 is made up of 18 amino acids. Per the germline V gene, CDR1 is SGHRS and CDR2 is YFSETQ. CDR3 DNA: TGCGCCAGCAGCTTGGCGGGCGGGGGTTATAGCTCCTACAATGAGCAGTTCTTC. Protein: CASSLAGGGYSSYNEQFF.

The V call is TRBV2, the J call TRBJ2-2; 7 nucleotides match TRBD2. The CDR3 covers 14 residues. Looked up from germline, CDR1 is SNHLY and CDR2 is FYNNEI. Losses at the gene ends were 8 bases for V and 4 bases for J; bases not matched to a gene: 7. In DNA form, the CDR3 reads TGTGCCAGCCGCGAGCTAGCGGCCACCGGGGAGCTGTTTTTT. Encoded protein: CASRELAATGELFF.

V gene TRBV27 combines with J gene TRBJ1-1; D not certain. V lost 4 bases, J lost 7 bases, and 10 bases lay in between. CDR3 length equals 12 residues. CDR1 and CDR2 from the germline V gene are MNHEY and SMNVEV (reference sequence). CDR3 protein: CASSSWPGEAFF. For the CDR3, the DNA is TGTGCCAGCAGTTCCTGGCCAGGTGAAGCTTTCTTT.

Here the CDR3 reads CSVAGGFGNQPQHF. The CDR3 nucleotides read TGCAGCGTTGCGGGGGGGTTCGGCAATCAGCCCCAGCATTTT. The rearrangement joins TRBV29-1 to TRBJ1-5, with D possibly being TRBD1 (5 bases). The CDR3 runs to 14 residues. V was cut by 4 bases and J by 2 bases, with 12 bases left in between. Germline lookup yields CDR1 SQVTM and CDR2 ANQGSEA.

CDR3 residues: CASSPHGGNTEAFF. The DNA for the CDR3 is TGTGCCAGCAGCCCCCACGGGGGGAACACTGAAGCTTTCTTT. V and J are TRBV7-9 and TRBJ1-1, with D possibly matching TRBD1 (5 bases). The germline V gene has CDR1 SEHNR and CDR2 FQNEAQ (reference sequence). The CDR3 has 14 residues. Trimming left V 5 bases short and J 1 base short, with 11 bases between. Complete variable domain (other parts from reference TRBV7-9 and TRBJ1-1): DTGVSQNPRHKITKRGQNVTFRCDPISEHNRLYWYRQTLGQGPEFLTYFQNEAQLEKSRLLSDRFSAERPKGSFSTLEIQRTEQGDSAMYLCASSPHGGNTEAFFGQGTRLTVV.

CDR3 amino acids: CASSKTGSGNGYTF. The CDR3 coding sequence is TGTGCCAGCAGCAAAACAGGGTCGGGGAATGGCTACACCTTC. The chain carries TRBV11-3 and TRBJ1-2, with D tentatively TRBD1 (6 bases). With 5 bases removed from V and 6 bases from J, the gap between germline ends came to 16 bases. Germline loops: CDR1 SGHNT, CDR2 YENEEA. The CDR3 sequence is 14 residues long.

This chain joins TRBV19 and TRBJ1-2; D uncertain. Germline V CDR1 and CDR2: LNHDA, SQIVND (reference sequence). Trimming removed 6 bases from V and 0 bases from J, with 8 bases in between. This CDR3 is 13 amino acids long. DNA for the CDR3: TGTGCCAGTAGGGCTCAATCTAACTATGGCTACACCTTC. Its translation: CASRAQSNYGYTF.

The chain is built from TRBV30 and TRBJ2-3; possibly TRBD1 or TRBD2 for D (5 bases each). Trimming removed 4 bases at V and 5 bases at J, with 13 bases between. CDR3 length: 13 amino acids. Germline assignment: CDR1 GTSNPN and CDR2 SVGIG (reference sequence). In DNA form, the CDR3 reads TGTGCCTGGACCGGGGCCTGGGGAGATACGCAGTATTTT. Translated, it gives CAWTGAWGDTQYF. The full variable domain, in which reference TRBV30 and TRBJ2-3 provide the parts outside the CDR3, is SQTIHQWPATLVQPVGSPLSLECTVEGTSNPNLYWYRQAAGRGLQLLFYSVGIGQISSEVPQNLSASRPQDRQFILSSKKLLLSDSGFYLCAWTGAWGDTQYFGPGTRLTVL.

V gene TRBV6-5 combines with J gene TRBJ1-2; D is perhaps TRBD1 (5 bases). CDR3 length: 16 amino acids. V was trimmed by 4 bases and J by 0 bases, leaving 15 bases between them. Germline V gene lookup returns CDR1 MNHEY and CDR2 SVGAGI. CDR3 bases: TGTGCCAGCAGTTTTTCCGACAGCGGTACTAACTATGGCTACACCTTC. This codes for CASSFSDSGTNYGYTF.

The V gene is TRBV10-3, the J gene TRBJ1-2; TRBD1 agrees at 7 bases. The CDR3 spans 14 residues. After removal of 0 bases from V and 8 bases from J, the junction contained 6 bases not matched to a gene. Germline V gene lookup returns CDR1 ENHRY and CDR2 SYGVKD. The CDR3, as DNA: TGTGCCATCAGTGAGTCCCAAGACAGGGAGGGCTACACCTTC. Translation gives CAISESQDREGYTF.

The chain recombines TRBV4-1 with TRBJ2-1, with 7 bases identical to TRBD2. Germline V gene lookup returns CDR1 MGHRA and CDR2 YSYEKL. CDR3 length equals 17 residues. With 4 bases clipped from V and 1 base from J, the junction kept 10 bases outside the gene matches. This chain's CDR3 is CASSRGGLVVSYNEQFF. The CDR3 nucleotides read TGCGCCAGCAGCCGTGGAGGACTAGTCGTATCCTACAATGAGCAGTTCTTC.

The chain is built from TRBV10-3 and TRBJ2-2; no reliable D call. The CDR3 runs to 13 residues. The V end was cut by 0 bases, the J end by 3 bases, with 2 bases between. Germline CDR1 ENHRY, CDR2 SYGVKD. CDR3 nucleotides: TGTGCCATCAGTGAGTCAGACACCGGGGAGCTGTTTTTT. Translated: CAISESDTGELFF.

This clone occurred a few times. CDR3 sequence reads: CASRTPGLNQPQHF. The CDR3 coding sequence is TGTGCCAGCAGGACCCCCGGGCTCAATCAGCCCCAGCATTTT. The rearrangement joins TRBV28 to TRBJ1-5; D call uncertain. V shed 6 bases and J shed 3 bases, with 12 bases lying between them. The CDR3 runs to 14 residues. Germline V gene lookup returns CDR1 MDHEN and CDR2 SYDVKM.

The CDR3, as DNA: TGTGCCTGGGACAGGGACCTCCCCTACGAGCAGTACTTC. Protein product: CAWDRDLPYEQYF. The chain has TRBV30 and TRBJ2-7; 7 bases map to TRBD1. CDR1 is GTSNPN, CDR2 SVGIG, per germline (reference sequence). V shed 5 bases, J shed 2 bases, and the junction held 6 bases outside the gene matches. The CDR3 contains 13 residues.

This rearrangement joins TRBV2 to TRBJ2-7, with TRBD1 as a possible D gene (6 bases). V was cut by 7 bases and J by 11 bases, with 21 bases left in between. The CDR3 spans 13 residues. Germline CDR1 SNHLY, CDR2 FYNNEI. The CDR3 region is CASNGQIAYVEYF. Here the CDR3 DNA reads TGTGCCAGCAACGGACAGATTGCCTATGTGGAGTACTTC.

This chain links TRBV2 with TRBJ2-7; 7 nucleotides match TRBD2. The germline V gene encodes CDR1 SNHLY and CDR2 FYNNEI. CDR3 length: 13 residues. V dropped 8 bases and J dropped 4; count of bases not matched to a gene: 8. Here the CDR3 reads CASGRDYGYEQYF. In DNA, the CDR3 is TGTGCCAGCGGCCGGGACTACGGTTACGAGCAGTACTTC.

The chain has TRBV28 and TRBJ1-6; D remains unclear. V lost 1 base and J 12 bases, leaving 7 bases between the germline ends. This CDR3 has 12 residues. Germline-derived CDR1 and CDR2 are MDHEN and SYDVKM. CDR3 nucleotide sequence: TGTGCCAGCAGTTTATTGCGGGGACCCCTCCACTTT. It yields the protein CASSLLRGPLHF.

This clone was found once. The V gene is TRBV15, the J gene TRBJ2-1; the D is unclear. Germline CDR1 LNHNV, CDR2 YYDKDF (reference sequence). V was cut by 0 bases and J by 5 bases, with 5 bases left in between. The CDR3 extends over 13 amino acids. The CDR3 DNA reads TGTGCCACCAGCAGAGATAAACACAATGAGCAGTTCTTC. Its protein is CATSRDKHNEQFF.

Details on this clone: The germline gene is not matched at one end of the junction; a read error may be the cause. The chain links TRBV11-1 to TRBJ2-4, with 8 bases matching TRBD1. The CDR3 spans 14 residues. Germline V CDR1 and CDR2: SGHAT, FQDESV (reference sequence). The CDR3 protein is CASNLQGDGNIQYF. CDR3 DNA: TGTGCCAGCAACTTACAGGGGGACGGGAACATTCAGTACTTC.